The 21 T cell receptor beta chains below were found in one sample sequenced in a study of early T cells in non-severe SARS-CoV-2 infection. TCRdb reanalysed the 5' RACE reads using MiXCR and keeps one entry per CDR3 protein. The sample contains just over 95,000 distinct CDR3 sequences, 11% of which appear only once. This material consisted of whole blood, taken at baseline. Source of these receptors: an adult who was a healthcare worker with PCR-confirmed SARS-CoV-2 infection or an uninfected control (not recorded which).

The chain links TRBV3-1 to TRBJ2-7, with 13 bases that match TRBD2. V lost 6 bases and J lost 0; bases outside the gene matches: 5. The germline V gene encodes CDR1 LGHDT and CDR2 YNNKEL (reference sequence). The CDR3 has 16 residues. CDR3 sequence reads: CASSWTSGSLSYEQYF. In DNA form, the CDR3 reads TGTGCCAGCAGTTGGACTAGCGGGAGTCTCTCCTACGAGCAGTACTTC.

The rearrangement joins TRBV10-3 to TRBJ1-2; perhaps TRBD1 as D (5 bases). The V gene's germline CDR1 is ENHRY and CDR2 SYGVKD. V was cut by 1 base and J by 0 bases, with 12 bases left in between. The length of the CDR3 is 16 residues. This CDR3 reads CAISEYRDRANYGYTF. The CDR3 DNA sequence: TGTGCCATCAGTGAGTACCGGGACCGAGCTAACTATGGCTACACCTTC.

The table lists this clonotype with a few counts. The chain has TRBV12-3 or TRBV12-4 and TRBJ2-2; the D gene could be TRBD1 or TRBD2 (5 bases each). The CDR3 spans 14 residues. Trimming cost V 5 bases and J 4 bases, with 11 bases left between them. The CDR3 sequence: CASSVGRTTGELFF. The CDR3 nucleotides are TGTGCCAGCAGTGTGGGACGGACCACCGGGGAGCTGTTTTTT.

There are many counts of this clonotype. This rearrangement joins TRBV5-1 to TRBJ2-1; 11 nucleotides agree with TRBD2. Germline V gene sequence: CDR1 SGHRS, CDR2 YFSETQ. Germline trimming cut 4 bases from V and 0 bases from J; bases unmatched to any gene: 6. CDR3 size: 17 residues. The CDR3 nucleotides are TGCGCCAGCAGCAGCCCAACTAGCGGGGGCTCCTACAATGAGCAGTTCTTC. Residues: CASSSPTSGGSYNEQFF.

This clonotype occurred many times. The V gene is TRBV29-1, the J gene TRBJ1-1, with 7 bases matching TRBD1. From germline, CDR1 is SQVTM and CDR2 ANQGSEA. This CDR3 is 13 amino acids long. The V segment lost 7 bases and the J segment 0 bases; nucleotides outside the gene matches: 5. The CDR3, as DNA: TGCAGCGCCCGACAGGGTATGAACACTGAAGCTTTCTTT. As protein: CSARQGMNTEAFF.

This clonotype was seen a handful of times. This chain connects TRBV29-1 to TRBJ2-3, with 7 bases that match TRBD2. Per the germline V gene, CDR1 is SQVTM and CDR2 is ANQGSEA. This CDR3 has 15 residues. The J segment lost 6 bases and the V segment lost 3 bases, leaving 12 bases of the junction unmatched. DNA for the CDR3: TGCAGCGTTGACGGGACTAAACCTCCCGCGGATACGCAGTATTTT. This sequence encodes CSVDGTKPPADTQYF.

The table lists this clonotype with a few counts. V and J are TRBV4-2 and TRBJ2-1; no reliable D call. The ends were cut back, 4 bases at V and 4 bases at J, with 14 bases in the middle. This CDR3 has 15 residues. CDR1 and CDR2 from the germline V gene are LGHNA and YNFKEQ. For the CDR3, the DNA is TGTGCCAGCAGCCGACCGCACGCGGAATACAATGAGCAGTTCTTC. Translated, it gives CASSRPHAEYNEQFF.

Comment on this clonotype: An end of the junction does not agree with germline; a read error may underlie this. The chain uses TRBV12-5 and TRBJ1-1; no firm D call. The germline V gene encodes CDR1 LGHNT and CDR2 FRNRAP. The CDR3 runs 15 residues. In DNA form, the CDR3 reads TGTGCTAGTGCCACTGTTCCAGCCCTGAACAATGAAGCTTTCTTT. It codes for CASATVPALNNEAFF.

The genes are TRBV13 and TRBJ2-7; 10 nucleotides agree with TRBD2. CDR1 and CDR2 from the germline V gene are PRHDT and FYEKMQ (reference sequence). V lost 0 bases and J lost 0; bases outside the gene matches: 5. The CDR3 runs 17 residues. The CDR3 region is CASSLGLAGLSSYEQYF. The CDR3 DNA is TGTGCCAGCAGCTTAGGACTAGCGGGATTAAGCTCCTACGAGCAGTACTTC.

This clonotype was counted ten times or more. V is TRBV19 and J is TRBJ1-2; D not resolved. Germline assignment: CDR1 LNHDA and CDR2 SQIVND (reference sequence). V lost 7 bases, J lost 4 bases, and 13 bases lay in between. This CDR3 region has 13 residues. CDR3 coding DNA: TGTGCCAGTATCGGGAACCTTGCCTATGGCTACACCTTC. Protein: CASIGNLAYGYTF.

CDR3 bases: TGCGCCAGCAGCCCGGCGGGAGGATCATCCTACGAGCAGTACTTC. It yields the protein CASSPAGGSSYEQYF. The chain uses TRBV4-3 and TRBJ2-7, with TRBD2 matching 8 bases. The CDR3 extends over 15 amino acids. The V gene's germline CDR1 is LGHNA and CDR2 YSLEER. Trimming at V came to 4 bases and at J to 1 base, leaving 6 bases not matched to a gene.

The chain joins TRBV6-6 to TRBJ1-1; a weak D match, TRBD1 (6 bases). Germline V lookup: CDR1 MNHNY, CDR2 SVGAGI (reference sequence). The CDR3 spans 20 residues. V was pared by 6 bases and J by 1 base, with 30 bases between. CDR3 in DNA: TGTGCCAGCAGAACTAACCGTCGCACAGGGCTCCCGGTTGCGAACACTGAAGCTTTCTTT. It yields the protein CASRTNRRTGLPVANTEAFF.

This clonotype occurred many times. The chain carries TRBV19 and TRBJ2-7; 9 bases align to TRBD2. CDR1 LNHDA and CDR2 SQIVND come from the germline V gene (reference sequence). The CDR3 is made up of 15 amino acids. V trimming: 6 bases; J trimming: 0 bases; junction bases outside the gene matches: 6. The CDR3: CASRQTSGFSYEQYF. The DNA of the CDR3 is TGTGCCAGTAGACAGACTAGCGGATTCTCCTACGAGCAGTACTTC.

This chain links TRBV3-1 with TRBJ1-1, with D perhaps matching TRBD1 (6 bases). Per germline, CDR1 LGHDT and CDR2 YNNKEL (reference sequence). The CDR3 length is 14 residues. Trimming cost V 1 base and J 6 bases, with 12 bases left between them. Here the CDR3 reads CASSQALGQSEAFF. CDR3 DNA sequence: TGTGCCAGCAGCCAAGCCTTAGGACAGTCTGAAGCTTTCTTT.

This clonotype was detected a few times. The CDR3 sequence: CASSEANSGNTIYF. CDR3 nucleotide sequence: TGTGCCAGCAGTGAAGCGAACAGTGGAAACACCATATATTTT. This sequence joins TRBV2 and TRBJ1-3; D gene uncertain. The length of the CDR3 is 14 residues. Germline lookup yields CDR1 SNHLY and CDR2 FYNNEI. The V end lost 0 bases, the J end lost 3 bases, and 6 bases lay between the germline ends. The full variable domain, completed using reference TRBV2 and TRBJ1-3, is EPEVTQTPSHQVTQMGQEVILRCVPISNHLYFYWYRQILGQKVEFLVSFYNNEISEKSEIFDDQFSVERPDGSNFTLKIRSTKLEDSAMYFCASSEANSGNTIYFGEGSWLTVV.

The chain employs TRBV12-3 or TRBV12-4 and TRBJ1-2; a weak D match, TRBD1 (6 bases). V lost 2 bases and J 4 bases, leaving 20 bases between the germline ends. The CDR3 covers 17 residues. In DNA form, the CDR3 reads TGTGCCAGCAGTTTATATGGGGACAATGCGGTATCCTATGGCTACACCTTC. Its protein is CASSLYGDNAVSYGYTF.

This clonotype was observed a few times. The CDR3 sequence: CASSLISGLRRAGEQYF. Here the CDR3 DNA reads TGTGCCAGCAGCTTGATTAGCGGGCTCAGGAGAGCGGGGGAGCAGTACTTC. This chain connects TRBV5-6 to TRBJ2-7; 7 nucleotides line up with TRBD2. The CDR3 is made up of 17 amino acids. Germline trimming cut 1 base from V and 7 bases from J; bases unmatched to any gene: 17. Germline V gene lookup returns CDR1 SGHDT and CDR2 YYEEEE.

V is TRBV3-1 and J is TRBJ2-2; D tentatively reads TRBD1 or TRBD2 (5 bases each). The CDR3 length is 14 residues. V gave up 10 bases and J gave up 3 bases, with 15 bases separating them. Germline CDR1 reads LGHDT; CDR2 reads YNNKEL (reference sequence). The CDR3: CATRDVVYTGELFF. The CDR3 DNA is TGTGCCACTAGGGACGTAGTATACACCGGGGAGCTGTTTTTT.

This chain links TRBV4-1 with TRBJ2-1; D ambiguous. The CDR3 contains 17 residues. Per the germline V gene, CDR1 is MGHRA and CDR2 is YSYEKL. Trimming removed 2 bases at V and 0 bases at J, with 14 bases between. In DNA form, the CDR3 reads TGCGCCAGCAGCCAACCTTTGGACCGAAGCTCCTACAATGAGCAGTTCTTC. This codes for CASSQPLDRSSYNEQFF.

Details on this clonotype: Relative to the germline gene, one junction end is altered; a read error may explain this. The chain has TRBV10-3 and TRBJ1-1; D is undetermined. The CDR3 has 13 amino acids. Germline loops: CDR1 ENHRY, CDR2 SYGVKD. DNA for the CDR3: TGTGCCATCAGGGAGAACTTGAACATTGAAGCTTTCTTT. The encoded protein is CAIRENLNIEAFF.

This clonotype has only one observation. This sequence joins TRBV7-8 and TRBJ1-5; D is ambiguous. Per the germline V gene, CDR1 is SGHVS and CDR2 is FQNEAQ. With 4 bases removed from V and 8 bases from J, the gap between germline ends came to 9 bases. This CDR3 region has 12 residues. The CDR3 DNA reads as TGTGCCAGCAGCTCCGGAGGGAAGCCCCAGCATTTT. Its protein product is CASSSGGKPQHF.